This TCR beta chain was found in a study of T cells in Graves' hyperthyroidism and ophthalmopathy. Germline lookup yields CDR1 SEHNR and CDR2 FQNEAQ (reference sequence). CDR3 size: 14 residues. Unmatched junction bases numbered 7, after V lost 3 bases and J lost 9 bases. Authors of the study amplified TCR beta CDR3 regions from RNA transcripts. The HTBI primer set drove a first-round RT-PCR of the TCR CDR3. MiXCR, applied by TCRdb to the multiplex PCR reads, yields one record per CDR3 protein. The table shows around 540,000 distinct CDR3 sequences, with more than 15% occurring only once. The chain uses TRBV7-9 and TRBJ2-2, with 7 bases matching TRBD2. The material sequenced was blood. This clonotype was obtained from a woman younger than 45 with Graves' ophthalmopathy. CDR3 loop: CASSFGAGVRELFF. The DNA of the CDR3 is TGTGCCAGCAGCTTCGGTGCGGGAGTCAGGGAGCTGTTTTTT.